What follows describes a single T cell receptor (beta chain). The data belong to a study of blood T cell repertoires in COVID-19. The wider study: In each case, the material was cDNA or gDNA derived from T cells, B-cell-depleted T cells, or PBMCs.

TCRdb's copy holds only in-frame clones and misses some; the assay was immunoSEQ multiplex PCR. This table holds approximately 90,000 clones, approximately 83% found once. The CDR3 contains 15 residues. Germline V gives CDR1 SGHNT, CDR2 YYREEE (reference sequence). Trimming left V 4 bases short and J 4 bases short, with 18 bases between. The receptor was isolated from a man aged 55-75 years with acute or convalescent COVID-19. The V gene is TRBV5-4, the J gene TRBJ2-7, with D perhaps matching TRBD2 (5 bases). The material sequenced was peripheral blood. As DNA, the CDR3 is TGTGCCAGCAGCCCCACCGCTGGGCGGGTATACGAGCAGTACTTC. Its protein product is CASSPTAGRVYEQYF.